This is a list of T cell receptor beta chains from one sample in a study of metastatic and nonmetastatic thyroid tumors. Using MiXCR, TCRdb re-called clones from the PCR reads. The sample contains 60,000 or so clones, roughly 30% of which appear only once. Sequenced input: blood. The receptor set was obtained from a female donor with papillary thyroid cancer or a benign thyroid nodule (not recorded which). Some clones in this sample may be carry-over from other donors' samples. CDR3s include the opening cysteine and the closing phenylalanine or tryptophan. D genes are given only for firm matches. The listing skips clone size in some rows; elsewhere it reads once, few, many or a size class.

NA | TRBJ1-1 | TRBV12-3/TRBV12-4 | few | TGTGCCAGCAGTTTGAATCAGGGGTTGAACACTGAAGCTTTCTTT | CASSLNQGLNTEAFF
NA | TRBJ1-2 | TRBV6-1 | few | TGTGCCAGCAGTGGGAAGTTAGATGGCTACACCTTC | CASSGKLDGYTF
TRBD2 | TRBJ2-7 | TRBV4-1 | NA | TGCGCCAGCAGCCAACTGACCGGACTAGCGGGAGGGTCCTACGAGCAGTACTTC | CASSQLTGLAGGSYEQYF
NA | TRBJ2-1 | TRBV10-1 | few | TGCGCCAGCAGTGAAGTGAGGAATGAGCAGTTCTTC | CASSEVRNEQFF
NA | TRBJ2-5 | TRBV5-1 | NA | TGCGCCAGCAGCTTGTTCAGTTACGAGACCCAGTACTTC | CASSLFSYETQYF
TRBD1 | TRBJ2-7 | TRBV6-1 | medium-sized | TGTGCCAGCAGAGGGACAGGGTCCTACGAGCAGTACTTC | CASRGTGSYEQYF
NA | TRBJ1-5 | TRBV7-2 | many | TGTGCCAGCAGCTGGGGAAATCAGCCCCAGCATTTT | CASSWGNQPQHF
NA | TRBJ1-2 | TRBV20-1 | NA | TGCAGTGCTCTCGGACAGCGATCTAACTATGGCTATACCTTC | CSALGQRSNYGYTF
NA | TRBJ2-7 | TRBV28 | NA | TGTGCCAGCTTAGGGTCCCCCTACGAGCAGTACTTC | CASLGSPYEQYF
TRBD1 | TRBJ1-2 | TRBV28 | NA | TGTGCCAGCGCGGGACAGGGAGGGGGCTACACCTTC | CASAGQGGGYTF
NA | TRBJ1-5 | TRBV6-1 | few | TGTGCCAGCAGAAAGACCCCAGGGCCCCAGCATTTT | CASRKTPGPQHF
TRBD2 | TRBJ2-3 | TRBV20-1 | NA | TGCAGTGCCGACCGGGGAGGGGTCGATACGCAGTATTTT | CSADRGGVDTQYF
NA | TRBJ1-2 | TRBV6-1 | medium-sized | TGTGCCAGCATTTCGGACCAGGGCTCCTGGGGTGGCTACACCTTC | CASISDQGSWGGYTF
TRBD2 | TRBJ2-1 | TRBV20-1 | NA | TGCAGTGCCCTACTAGCGGGAGTCGAGCAGTTCTTC | CSALLAGVEQFF
NA | TRBJ2-7 | TRBV6-1 | few | TGTGCCAGCAGTGTAGAACAGGGCTTCTACGAGCAGTACTTC | CASSVEQGFYEQYF
TRBD1 | TRBJ1-2 | TRBV13 | NA | TGTGCCAGCAGCTCAAGGGACAGGGCCCCGGGTGGCTACACCTTC | CASSSRDRAPGGYTF
NA | TRBJ1-5 | TRBV15 | few | TGTGCCACCAGCAGACTAGATCAGCCCCAGCATTTT | CATSRLDQPQHF
NA | TRBJ1-2 | TRBV28 | NA | TGTGCCATCAGTTTAGGGACCTCCTTTACTAACGTTGGCTACACCTTC | CAISLGTSFTNVGYTF
TRBD2 | TRBJ2-7 | TRBV4-1 | NA | TGCGCCAGCAGCCAGGATGAGACTAGCGGGAGGTCTGGGCAGTACTTC | CASSQDETSGRSGQYF
TRBD2 | TRBJ2-5 | TRBV20-1 | many | TGCAGTGCCCTGGCGCGGGGGATTCAAGAGACCCAGTACTTC | CSALARGIQETQYF
NA | TRBJ2-7 | TRBV6-1 | few | TGTGCCAGCAGTGAGTCTTACTACGAGCAGTACTTC | CASSESYYEQYF
NA | TRBJ2-7 | TRBV10-2 | few | TGCGCCAGCAGTGAGTCGGGCCAGGCCTACGAGCAGTACTTC | CASSESGQAYEQYF
NA | TRBJ2-3 | TRBV19 | medium-sized | TGTGCCAGTAGTATATACGGCTCTAGCACAGATACGCAGTATTTT | CASSIYGSSTDTQYF
NA | TRBJ2-1 | TRBV20-1 | NA | TGCAGTGCTAGTGAGGGGCAGGGGAATGATCAGTTCTTC | CSASEGQGNDQFF
NA | TRBJ2-5 | TRBV11-2 | NA | TGTGCCAGCAGCTCCTTGGGGGGGGCCGGAGAGACCCAGTACTTC | CASSSLGGAGETQYF
NA | TRBJ2-3 | TRBV6-1 | few | TGTGCCAGCACCAACCCCTACGAGGCTAGCACAGATACGCAGTATTTT | CASTNPYEASTDTQYF
TRBD1 | TRBJ2-7 | TRBV6-2/TRBV6-3 | few | TGTGCCAGCAGTCCCCCACTCGACAGGGGTTCCTACGAGCAGTACTTC | CASSPPLDRGSYEQYF
TRBD2 | TRBJ2-5 | TRBV11-2 | NA | TGTGCCAGCAGCCCACCAGGTCAACTAGCGGGGAGAGAGACCCAGTACTTC | CASSPPGQLAGRETQYF
NA | TRBJ1-4 | TRBV12-3/TRBV12-4 | NA | TGTGCCAGCAGTTTCTCTCTGCAGGGGCATGAAAAACTGTTTTTT | CASSFSLQGHEKLFF
NA | TRBJ2-5 | TRBV5-1 | NA | TGCGCCAGCAGCTTGCGGGGTAACGTCATCCAAGAGACCCAGTACTTC | CASSLRGNVIQETQYF
NA | TRBJ2-7 | TRBV11-1 | few | TGTGCCAGCAGCTCCCTACAGGCGAAGGGTCCCTACGAGCAGTACTTC | CASSSLQAKGPYEQYF
NA | TRBJ1-1 | TRBV28 | few | TGTGCCAGCAAACAGGTCAGCACTGAAGCTTTCTTT | CASKQVSTEAFF
TRBD1 | TRBJ2-2 | TRBV30 | NA | TGTGCCTGGATACGAGGACAGGGGGGATCCGGGGAGCTGTTTTTT | CAWIRGQGGSGELFF
TRBD1 | TRBJ2-2 | TRBV6-1 | NA | TGTGCCGGTCAGGGGGCTAGCACCGGGGAGCTGTTTTTT | CAGQGASTGELFF
TRBD2 | TRBJ2-2 | TRBV12-3/TRBV12-4 | few | TGTGCCAGCACCACGGGACTAGCGGGAGACGGGGAGCTGTTTTTT | CASTTGLAGDGELFF
NA | TRBJ2-1 | TRBV30 | NA | TGTGCCTGGAGGCTAAGCTCCTACAATGAGCAGTTCTTC | CAWRLSSYNEQFF
TRBD1 | TRBJ1-1 | TRBV28 | few | TGTGCCAGCCAGACAGGGGGCCTTAACACTGAAGCTTTCTTT | CASQTGGLNTEAFF
NA | TRBJ2-2 | TRBV6-1 | NA | TGTGCCAGCGTGGGCGGCCCGGACACCGGGGAGCTGTTTTTT | CASVGGPDTGELFF
TRBD1 | TRBJ2-7 | TRBV10-2 | NA | TGCGCCAGCCGCCGGGACAGGGCGTTAACCTACGAGCAGTACTTC | CASRRDRALTYEQYF
NA | TRBJ2-3 | TRBV24-1 | few | TGTGCCACCAGCACCCAATTGTCTATAGATACGCAGTATTTT | CATSTQLSIDTQYF
TRBD1 | TRBJ2-7 | TRBV18 | few | TGTGCCAGCTCACCACGACAGGGGGTCTACGAGCAGTACTTC | CASSPRQGVYEQYF
TRBD2 | TRBJ2-7 | TRBV5-1 | NA | TGCGCCAGCAGCGGGGGACTAGCGGGGAGGACGGGCGAGCAGTACTTC | CASSGGLAGRTGEQYF
TRBD1 | TRBJ1-5 | TRBV6-1 | NA | TGTGCCAGCAGTGAAGATAGGACAGGGGAGGGCAATCAGCCCCAGCATTTT | CASSEDRTGEGNQPQHF
NA | TRBJ2-1 | TRBV7-2 | NA | TGTGCCAGCAGCTTAGCCGGTACGCTTGCCTACAATGAGCAGTTCTTC | CASSLAGTLAYNEQFF
TRBD1 | TRBJ1-1 | TRBV10-2 | NA | TGCGCCAGCAGTGCCGGGGACAGTGAAGCTTTCTTT | CASSAGDSEAFF
NA | TRBJ2-2 | TRBV11-2 | few | TGTGCCAGCAGTCCTGCGTTCCAAGGGGAGCTGTTTTTT | CASSPAFQGELFF
NA | TRBJ2-7 | TRBV27 | NA | TGTGCCAGCAGTTTATCTCCACGGACCTACGAGCAGTACTTC | CASSLSPRTYEQYF
TRBD2 | TRBJ2-3 | TRBV12-3/TRBV12-4 | few | TGTGCCAGCAGTGACCCGACTAGCGGGATAACAGATACGCAGTATTTT | CASSDPTSGITDTQYF